The sequence of this TCR beta chain was determined in a study of OX40 agonist ivuxolimab in advanced cancers. At the level of the study: The eligibility criteria allowed prior anti-PD-1, anti-PD-L1 or anti-CTLA-4 therapy, and around 40% had some. One hepatocellular carcinoma and a couple of cutaneous melanoma patients partially responded. Study conclusions and caveats: Which antigen the expanded peripheral T cells recognized is unknown.

With regard to this clone: What it binds is unknown.

Trimming pared 6 bases from V and 0 bases from J, leaving 17 bases between. The CDR3 loop spans 16 amino acids. Germline CDR1 reads MDHEN; CDR2 reads SYDVKM. Repertoires were generated with immunoSEQ multiplex PCR, while TCRdb's copy carries only in-frame clones and drops some. Of about 80,000 clones in the sample, about 86% were seen once. The chain employs TRBV28 and TRBJ2-5; perhaps D is TRBD1 or TRBD2 (6 bases each). This TCR came from an adult with an advanced solid tumor such as melanoma, head and neck, liver or kidney cancer. The sample here was CD4+ or CD8+ T cells sorted from blood, taken in a trial of the OX40 agonist ivuxolimab. Here the CDR3 reads CASSPGERGYQETQYF. The CDR3 coding sequence is TGTGCCAGCAGCCCGGGGGAAAGGGGGTACCAAGAGACCCAGTACTTC.